The clone carrying this T cell receptor (beta chain) was seen once. Its antigen is still unknown. Generated by immunoSEQ multiplex PCR, the TCRdb table keeps only in-frame clones and is missing some. Of under 550,000 clones listed, around 90% are singletons. Treatment given: around 19 received Ad26.COV2.S at low or high dose, single or two shots; about 5 received placebo; per-sample allocation not given. The study sampled participants on day 63 after the first vaccine or placebo injection. Trimming removed 5 bases from V and 3 bases from J; junction bases left unmatched: 8. CDR3 size: 15 residues. The germline gives CDR1 SGHAT, CDR2 FQNNGV. These data are taken from a study of Ad26.COV2.S vaccination and SARS-CoV-2 variants. Overall study: Donor got 5x10^10 or 1x10^11 viral particles of Ad26.COV2.S. Study-level results: Spike-specific CD8+ and CD4+ T cell responses reportedly showed substantial breadth after vaccination.

This sequence joins TRBV11-2 and TRBJ1-2; TRBD1 agrees at 8 bases. The sequences come from peripheral blood, collected in a trial of Ad26.COV2.S vaccine versus placebo. This sequence was found in a person aged 18 to 65 who received the Ad26.COV2.S COVID-19 vaccine or a placebo. The CDR3 DNA is TGTGCCAGCAGCCGAGGACAGGGAAAGCACTATGGCTACACCTTC. It encodes CASSRGQGKHYGYTF.